These 15 T cell receptor beta chains came from one sample sequenced in a study of blood T cell repertoires in COVID-19. TCRdb keeps only in-frame clones here, not all; method: immunoSEQ multiplex PCR. The sample holds about 320,000 clones, around 88% seen once. Specimen: peripheral blood. The source is a woman in her 30s with COVID-19, enrolled during active disease.

The chain combines TRBV7-2 with TRBJ1-6; 9 positions agree with TRBD1. V trimming: 5 bases; J trimming: 6 bases; junction bases outside the gene matches: 8. CDR3 length equals 16 residues. CDR1 and CDR2 (germline): SGHTA, FQGNSA. The CDR3 reads CASSLAGTGINSPLHF. The CDR3 region has the DNA TGTGCCAGCAGCCTCGCCGGGACAGGGATTAATTCACCCCTCCACTTT.

V usage is TRBV14 and J usage is TRBJ1-3, with TRBD1 matching 9 bases. Germline V gives CDR1 SGHDN, CDR2 FVKESK. Trimming cost V 1 base and J 0 bases; bases outside gene matches: 7. CDR3 length: 18 amino acids. CDR3 DNA: TGTGCCAGCAGCCAAGGACAGGGGGGCGCCTACTCTGGAAACACCATATATTTT. It translates to CASSQGQGGAYSGNTIYF.

The rearrangement joins TRBV2 to TRBJ1-5; D might be TRBD1 (5 bases). V gave up 2 bases and J gave up 3 bases, with 11 bases separating them. Germline V gene lookup returns CDR1 SNHLY and CDR2 FYNNEI. This CDR3 comprises 15 residues. CDR3 loop: CASSEWQGNNQPQHF. For the CDR3, the DNA is TGTGCCAGCAGTGAATGGCAGGGCAACAATCAGCCCCAGCATTTT.

The chain uses TRBV6-5 and TRBJ1-1; tentative D call: TRBD1 (6 bases). Germline-derived CDR1 and CDR2 are MNHEY and SVGAGI. The CDR3 has 12 residues. The V end lost 7 bases, the J end lost 3 bases, and 9 bases lay between the germline ends. CDR3 protein: CASNQGYTEAFF. Written as DNA, the CDR3 is TGTGCCAGCAACCAGGGGTACACTGAAGCTTTCTTT.

The rearrangement uses TRBV11-2 and TRBJ2-7; the D is unclear. The V gene's germline CDR1 is SGHAT and CDR2 FQNNGV. This CDR3 is 15 amino acids long. V was pared by 0 bases and J by 4 bases, with 13 bases between. CDR3 DNA: TGTGCCAGCAGCTTAGATCGCCAGGTTTGGTACGAGCAGTACGTC. Amino acid sequence: CASSLDRQVWYEQYV.

The chain carries TRBV18 and TRBJ1-2; D perhaps matches TRBD1 (6 bases). This CDR3 is 15 amino acids long. Germline V gene sequence: CDR1 KGHSH, CDR2 LQKENI. V lost 3 bases and J lost 8, with 19 bases in between. The CDR3 DNA follows: TGTGCCAGCTCACCCAGACAGTTGGGGGCAGAAGGCTACACCTTC. This codes for CASSPRQLGAEGYTF.

V usage is TRBV6-1 and J usage is TRBJ1-2; D might be TRBD1 (5 bases). V was cut by 2 bases and J by 4 bases, with 17 bases left in between. CDR3 length: 16 amino acids. Germline V lookup: CDR1 MNHNS, CDR2 SASEGT. The DNA of the CDR3 is TGTGCCAGCAGTGAAAATCCTAACCGGCAGGGCTATGGCTACACCTTC. It specifies CASSENPNRQGYGYTF.

About this clone itself: The sample has other DNA sequences that encode this CDR3 too. The gene calls are TRBV11-2 and TRBJ1-1; D is unresolved. Trimming took off 3 bases at V and 1 base at J, with 9 bases between the two ends. Per the germline V gene, CDR1 is SGHAT and CDR2 is FQNNGV. The CDR3 sequence is 14 residues long. DNA of the CDR3: TGTGCCAGCAGCTTCCCCCGACAGAACACTGAAGCTTTCTTT. Translation gives CASSFPRQNTEAFF.

This rearrangement joins TRBV10-2 to TRBJ2-5, with 9 bases aligning to TRBD1. Germline CDR1 WSHSY, CDR2 SAAADI. The J segment lost 4 bases and the V segment lost 6 bases, leaving 12 bases of the junction unmatched. The CDR3 totals 16 residues. The CDR3 nucleotides read TGCGCCAGCAGGACAATAACAGGGGGCGCGGGAGAGACCCAGTACTTC. This encodes CASRTITGGAGETQYF.

The gene calls are TRBV6-5 and TRBJ1-2; D gene uncertain. The CDR3 extends over 14 amino acids. Germline CDR1 and CDR2: MNHEY and SVGAGI. Trimming shortened V by 0 bases and J by 9 bases, and 14 bases separated the two germline ends. The CDR3, as DNA: TGTGCCAGCAGTTACTCTTCTACCGGAGGGAGCTACACCTTC. It encodes CASSYSSTGGSYTF.

This chain uses TRBV18 with TRBJ1-4; tentatively, D is TRBD1 (6 bases). Trimming cost V 6 bases and J 0 bases, with 14 bases left between them. Germline CDR1 is KGHSH and CDR2 is LQKENI. The CDR3 runs to 16 residues. The CDR3 bases are TGTGCCAGCTCCCTCGACAGGAGTGCAACTAATGAAAAACTGTTTTTT. It specifies CASSLDRSATNEKLFF.

This clone is a singleton in its sample. The chain has TRBV19 and TRBJ1-2, with a weak D call TRBD1 (6 bases). CDR3 length equals 12 residues. The V end lost 5 bases, the J end lost 5 bases, and 9 bases lay between the germline ends. CDR1 is LNHDA and CDR2 is SQIVND in the germline V gene (reference sequence). CDR3 bases: TGTGCCAGTAGTTTAACAGGGTATGGCTACACCTTC. It specifies CASSLTGYGYTF. The full variable domain, completed using reference TRBV19 and TRBJ1-2, is DGGITQSPKYLFRKEGQNVTLSCEQNLNHDAMYWYRQDPGQGLRLIYYSQIVNDFQKGDIAEGYSVSREKKESFPLTVTSAQKNPTAFYLCASSLTGYGYTFGSGTRLTVV.

This clone occurred once. CDR3 bases: TGTGCCAGCTCGGCTGGACAGGGGAGCTACAATGAGCAGTTCTTC. This gives the protein CASSAGQGSYNEQFF. The J gene is TRBJ2-1, the V gene TRBV18; 9 bases are shared with TRBD1. Germline V CDR1 and CDR2: KGHSH, LQKENI. V trimming: 6 bases; J trimming: 3 bases; junction bases outside the gene matches: 6. The CDR3 spans 15 residues.

The chain links TRBV12-3 or TRBV12-4 to TRBJ1-1, with D perhaps TRBD1 (5 bases). Trimming pared 4 bases from V and 8 bases from J, leaving 11 bases between. The CDR3 is 12 amino acids. The CDR3 loop is CASSSTRQEAFF. CDR3 sequence (DNA): TGTGCCAGCAGTTCCACCCGACAGGAAGCTTTCTTT.

The chain links TRBV5-6 to TRBJ2-3, with 11 bases identical to TRBD2. CDR1 and CDR2 (germline): SGHDT, YYEEEE. J was trimmed by 0 bases and V by 5 bases; bases with no gene match: 5. The CDR3 runs 16 residues. The CDR3: CASSSGGARSTDTQYF. The CDR3 nucleotides read TGTGCCAGCAGTAGCGGGGGGGCCCGAAGCACAGATACGCAGTATTTT.